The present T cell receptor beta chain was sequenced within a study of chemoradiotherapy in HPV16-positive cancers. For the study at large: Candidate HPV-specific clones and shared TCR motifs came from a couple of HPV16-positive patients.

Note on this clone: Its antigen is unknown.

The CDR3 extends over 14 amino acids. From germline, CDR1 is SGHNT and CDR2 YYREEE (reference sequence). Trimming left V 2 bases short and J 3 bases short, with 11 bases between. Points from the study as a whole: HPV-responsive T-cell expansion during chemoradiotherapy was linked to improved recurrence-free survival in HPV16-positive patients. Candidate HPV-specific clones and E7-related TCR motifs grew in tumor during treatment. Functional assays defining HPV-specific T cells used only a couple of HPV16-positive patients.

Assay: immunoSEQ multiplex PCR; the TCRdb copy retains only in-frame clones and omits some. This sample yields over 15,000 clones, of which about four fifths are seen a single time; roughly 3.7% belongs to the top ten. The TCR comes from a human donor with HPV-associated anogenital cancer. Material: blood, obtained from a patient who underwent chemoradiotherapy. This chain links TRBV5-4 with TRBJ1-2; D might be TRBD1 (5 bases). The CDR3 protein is CASSFSGSDYGYTF. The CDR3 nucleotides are TGTGCCAGCAGCTTTTCAGGGTCCGACTATGGCTACACCTTC.